One sample yielded the 27 T cell receptor beta chains listed below, sequenced in a study of tumor-infiltrating lymphocytes in primary liver carcinoma. The template, approximately 500 ng total RNA, yielded TCR beta cDNA made with a constant-region primer. Slightly modified ARM-PCR with three nested multiplex PCR rounds yielded TCR beta libraries. A C-beta reverse primer was combined with TRBV1-TRBV30 forward primers in the first two PCR rounds, and each round had ten to eleven cycles. MiXCR, run by TCRdb on the multiplex PCR reads, gives a single entry per CDR3 protein. The table shows roughly 330,000 distinct CDR3 sequences, with about 61% occurring only once. Unsorted whole blood served as the source of blood RNA, and germline DNA was extracted as well. Input material: peripheral blood. These receptors originate from a man aged 35 to 55 with primary liver carcinoma and hepatitis B virus infection.

This clonotype was seen a single time. A much larger clone differs by one base, so this may be a read error. The rearrangement links TRBV12-3 or TRBV12-4 to TRBJ2-5; no clear D. The CDR3 totals 15 residues. In DNA form, the CDR3 reads TGTGCCAGCAGTTCCTACAGTATTCTTCAAGAGACCCAGCACTTC. This sequence encodes CASSSYSILQETQHF.

This chain joins TRBV11-2 and TRBJ2-3; no clear D gene. The J call is in doubt because the DNA end fits TRBJ1-5 better. This CDR3 has 14 residues. Germline assignment: CDR1 SGHAT and CDR2 FQNNGV. As DNA, the CDR3 is TGTGCCAGCAGCTTAAACCAAGGAACAGATATGCAGCATTTT. Translation gives CASSLNQGTDMQHF.

Ten or more counts support this clonotype. The J gene is TRBJ1-3, the V gene TRBV29-1; D is ambiguous. Germline CDR1 SQVTM, CDR2 ANQGSEA. This CDR3 is built from 13 residues. V was trimmed by 2 bases and J by 4 bases, leaving 9 bases between them. In DNA, the CDR3 is TGCAGCGTTGAACGGATCGCCGGAAACACCATATATTTT. Its translation: CSVERIAGNTIYF.

The gene calls are TRBV19 and TRBJ1-5; D remains unclear. With 6 bases removed from V and 2 bases from J, the gap between germline ends came to 14 bases. The CDR3 runs to 15 residues. The germline CDR1 and CDR2 sequences are LNHDA and SQIVND (reference sequence). DNA of the CDR3: TGTGCCAGTAGCCGTAGCGGCTTTGGCAATCAGCCCCAGCATTTT. This translates into CASSRSGFGNQPQHF.

Regarding this clonotype: Likely a read error: the CDR3 ends without its conserved phenylalanine or tryptophan. It is unclear where the CDR3 begins or ends on the DNA, so no DNA is shown, and the CDR3 is as TCRdb lists it. The chain recombines TRBV4-1 with TRBJ2-1; the tabulated D call, TRBD1, remains unverified against the DNA. The CDR3 is 14 residues long, counting both termini. Germline V gives CDR1 MGHRA, CDR2 YSYEKL. CDR3 loop: CASSRDRGTDEQLI.

About this clonotype: A read error is possible here, since a much larger clone lies one base away. The CDR3 DNA reads TGTGCCAGCAGCCAACGATTGACAGAACTAGCATCAGAGACCCAGTACTTC. It yields the protein CASSQRLTELASETQYF. The chain recombines TRBV14 with TRBJ2-5, with a tentative D call TRBD2 (6 bases). In germline, CDR1 is SGHDN, CDR2 FVKESK. The CDR3 is made up of 17 amino acids. Trimming shortened V by 2 bases and J by 4 bases, and 20 bases separated the two germline ends. Combining the CDR3 with reference TRBV14 and TRBJ2-5 gives the whole variable domain EAGVTQFPSHSVIEKGQTVTLRCDPISGHDNLYWYRRVMGKEIKFLLHFVKESKQDESGMPNNRFLAERTGGTYSTLKVQPAELEDSGVYFCASSQRLTELASETQYFGPGTRLLVL.

This clonotype was recorded only once. The chain is built from TRBV11-3 and TRBJ2-1; the D gene is possibly TRBD2 (6 bases). V was trimmed by 3 bases and J by 6 bases, leaving 15 bases between them. This CDR3 has 15 residues. Germline lookup yields CDR1 SGHNT and CDR2 YENEEA. The CDR3 loop reads CASSLDRGMANEQFF. The CDR3 coding sequence is TGTGCCAGCAGCTTGGACCGGGGGATGGCCAATGAGCAGTTCTTC.

The rearrangement joins TRBV6-2 or TRBV6-3 to TRBJ2-3, with 7 bases that match TRBD2. J gave up 4 bases and V 6 bases, and 13 bases lay outside the gene matches. Looked up from germline, CDR1 is MNHEY and CDR2 is SVGEGT. CDR3 length: 16 residues. The CDR3 coding sequence is TGTGCCAGCAGCCCCCGGCCGGGACTAAAGTCAGATACGCAGTATTTT. Translation gives CASSPRPGLKSDTQYF.

The CDR3 protein is CASSPDPYNEQFF. The DNA for the CDR3 is TGTGCCAGCAGTCCCGACCCGTACAATGAGCAGTTCTTC. V and J are TRBV6-2 or TRBV6-3 and TRBJ2-1; D call uncertain. V gave up 5 bases and J gave up 4 bases, with 9 bases separating them. Looked up from germline, CDR1 is MNHEY and CDR2 is SVGEGT. The CDR3 is 13 amino acids.

This chain uses TRBV11-2 with TRBJ2-7; D is unresolved. V was shortened by 4 bases and J by 7 bases, with 14 bases between the two germline ends. This CDR3 has 13 amino acids. Germline values: CDR1 SGHAT, CDR2 FQNNGV. The CDR3 here is CASSSPDTYEQYF. For the CDR3, the DNA is TGTGCCAGCAGCTCCCCGGATACTTATGAGCAGTACTTC. Supplemented by reference TRBV11-2 and TRBJ2-7, the full variable domain reads EAGVAQSPRYKIIEKRQSVAFWCNPISGHATLYWYQQILGQGPKLLIQFQNNGVVDDSQLPKDRFSAERLKGVDSTLKIQPAKLEDSAVYLCASSSPDTYEQYFGPGTRLTVT.

About this clonotype: A read error may explain this, as a much larger clone is one base away. V usage is TRBV12-3 or TRBV12-4 and J usage is TRBJ2-5, with D possibly matching TRBD1 (6 bases). This CDR3 region has 14 residues. CDR3 region: CASSQDSPLETHYF. CDR3 coding DNA: TGTGCCAGCAGTCAGGACAGTCCCTTAGAGACCCACTACTTC.

This clonotype was seen repeatedly, ten times or more. The chain joins TRBV6-2 or TRBV6-3 to TRBJ1-2; D ambiguous. The germline gives CDR1 MNHEY, CDR2 SVGEGT. V dropped 4 bases and J dropped 2 bases, with 5 bases sitting between them. The CDR3 totals 12 residues. For the CDR3, the DNA is TGTGCCAGCAGTTTCGTCAACTATGGCTACACCTTC. Its protein is CASSFVNYGYTF.

A remark on this clonotype: A much larger clonotype is one base distant, so this may be a read error. The gene calls are TRBV6-6 and TRBJ1-2; the D is unclear. The CDR3 totals 13 residues. With 0 bases removed from V and 8 bases from J, the gap between germline ends came to 10 bases. CDR1 is MNHNY and CDR2 is SVGAGI in the germline V gene (reference sequence). CDR3 sequence reads: CASSYSRQKGYTF. CDR3 coding DNA: TGTGCCAGCAGTTACTCGAGGCAGAAGGGCTACACCTTC.

Remarks on this clonotype: In this CDR3 the conserved last residue, phenylalanine or tryptophan, is missing, so a read error is likely. V usage is TRBV11-2 and J usage is TRBJ2-3; the match to TRBD2 covers 8 bases. Germline V gene lookup returns CDR1 SGHAT and CDR2 FQNNGV. The CDR3 extends over 15 amino acids. The CDR3, as DNA: TGTGTCAGCAGCTCTAGCGGGTTCAGGACAGATACGCAGTATTTG. Its translation is CVSSSSGFRTDTQYL.

This clonotype was seen a handful of times. The rearrangement joins TRBV6-2 or TRBV6-3 to TRBJ2-7; 9 nucleotides agree with TRBD1. This CDR3 is 14 amino acids long. The J segment lost 3 bases and the V segment lost 4 bases, leaving 4 bases of the junction unmatched. Germline V lookup: CDR1 MNHEY, CDR2 SVGEGT. CDR3 region: CASSSGQGIYEQYF. CDR3 DNA: TGTGCCAGCAGTTCCGGACAGGGGATCTACGAGCAGTACTTC.

This clonotype was recorded a few times. V is TRBV12-5 and J is TRBJ2-3; 10 bases are a match to TRBD2. This CDR3 region has 16 residues. Germline V gene data show CDR1 as LGHNT and CDR2 as FRNRAP. V lost 4 bases, J lost 2 bases, and 6 bases stayed unmatched. DNA of the CDR3: TGTGCTAGTGGTTCGGAACTAGCGGGACCCACAGATACGCAGTATTTT. It is translated as CASGSELAGPTDTQYF.

Turning to this clonotype: At one end the junction does not follow the germline gene, possibly because of a read error. This chain connects TRBV4-3 to TRBJ2-6; D possibly corresponds to TRBD1 (5 bases). The length of the CDR3 is 16 residues. CDR1 and CDR2 (germline): LGHNA, YSLEER. The CDR3 spells CASSQETLSGANALTF. The CDR3, as DNA: TGCGCCAGCAGCCAAGAAACGCTCTCTGGGGCCAACGCCCTGACTTTC.

This clonotype was detected only a few times. A clone one base away is much larger, so this may be a read error. A read error is likely, as this CDR3 ends without the conserved phenylalanine or tryptophan. The chain joins TRBV6-1 to TRBJ1-6; D not resolved. Deletions cut 0 bases from V and 9 bases from J, with 3 bases between. CDR1 is MNHNS and CDR2 is SASEGT in the germline V gene. CDR3 length: 12 amino acids. The CDR3 DNA reads TGTGCCAGCAGTGAAGCAGGTTCACCCCTCCACCTT. Its translation: CASSEAGSPLHL.

The rearrangement uses TRBV30 and TRBJ2-1, with D possibly TRBD2 on 6 matching bases. The CDR3 runs 13 residues. Trimming removed 2 bases at V and 10 bases at J, with 15 bases between. Germline V lookup: CDR1 GTSNPN, CDR2 SVGIG (reference sequence). CDR3 protein: CAWSHDRLEEQFF. The CDR3 coding sequence is TGTGCCTGGAGTCACGACCGACTAGAGGAGCAGTTCTTC.

As concerns this clonotype: A read error may be the cause here, since a much bigger clone is one base away. The chain links TRBV6-1 to TRBJ2-3; possible D gene TRBD1, 6 bases. This CDR3 has 14 amino acids. Germline V lookup: CDR1 MNHNS, CDR2 SASEGT. CDR3 loop: CASRGRGGTDMQYF. The CDR3, as DNA: TGTGCCAGCAGGGGCAGGGGCGGAACAGATATGCAGTATTTT.

The rearrangement uses TRBV10-1 and TRBJ2-3; no definite D call. This CDR3 contains 15 residues. From germline, CDR1 is WNHNN and CDR2 SYGVQD (reference sequence). V lost 9 bases to trimming and J lost 1 base, with 17 bases between them. The CDR3 loop is CASNESWPGTDTQYF. The CDR3 DNA reads TGCGCCAGTAATGAGTCCTGGCCGGGCACAGATACGCAGTATTTT.

Notes on this clonotype: A junction boundary mismatches the germline segment, possibly from a read error. V usage is TRBV6-1 and J usage is TRBJ2-3; D is tentatively TRBD1 or TRBD2 (5 bases each). CDR3 length: 13 residues. CDR1 is MNHNS, CDR2 SASEGT, per germline. DNA for the CDR3: TGTGCCAGCACTCGGGGCTCCGGAGATACGCGGTATTTT. This gives the protein CASTRGSGDTRYF.

Note on this clonotype: Being one base from a much bigger clone, this may be a read error. The genes are TRBV6-6 and TRBJ2-1; perhaps TRBD2 as D (5 bases). Germline lookup yields CDR1 MNHNY and CDR2 SVGAGI (reference sequence). The length of the CDR3 is 18 residues. Trimming pared 3 bases from V and 5 bases from J, leaving 23 bases between. CDR3 in DNA: TGTGCCAGCAGTTATCTTGGTGATGGGCCCACGGGGAACAATGAGCAGTTCTTC. Translation gives CASSYLGDGPTGNNEQFF.

V and J are TRBV30 and TRBJ2-5; perhaps TRBD2 as D (5 bases). V was shortened by 0 bases and J by 4 bases, with 9 bases between the two germline ends. The germline V gene encodes CDR1 GTSNPN and CDR2 SVGIG (reference sequence). This CDR3 spans 13 amino acids. For the CDR3, the DNA is TGTGCCTGGAGTGTATGGGCGGGAGAGACCCAGTACTTC. Amino acid sequence: CAWSVWAGETQYF.

This clonotype showed up many times. The chain joins TRBV6-5 to TRBJ2-1; 10 nucleotides line up with TRBD2. V dropped 5 bases and J dropped 4; count of bases not matched to a gene: 8. Germline CDR1 and CDR2: MNHEY and SVGAGI. The CDR3 totals 16 residues. CDR3 sequence reads: CASSQTSSGSYNEQFF. Here the CDR3 DNA reads TGTGCCAGCAGTCAAACATCTAGCGGGAGTTACAATGAGCAGTTCTTC.

This rearrangement joins TRBV28 to TRBJ2-3; D perhaps matches TRBD2 (6 bases). Between the trimmed V and J ends, which lost 2 bases and 6 bases, there was a span of 12 bases. The germline V gene encodes CDR1 MDHEN and CDR2 SYDVKM. The CDR3 has 14 amino acids. CDR3 loop: CASSLKGGEDTQYF. In DNA form, the CDR3 reads TGTGCCAGCAGTTTAAAGGGCGGGGAGGATACGCAGTATTTT.

This clonotype was counted a few times. V and J are TRBV28 and TRBJ2-5; TRBD2 aligns across 10 bases. The CDR3 is 15 residues long. Germline values: CDR1 MDHEN, CDR2 SYDVKM. The ends lost 5 bases at V and 4 bases at J; junction bases unmatched: 7. The DNA of the CDR3 is TGTGCCAGCAGTACACCAATAGCGGGGGGAGAGACCCAGTACTTC. Translating it yields CASSTPIAGGETQYF.